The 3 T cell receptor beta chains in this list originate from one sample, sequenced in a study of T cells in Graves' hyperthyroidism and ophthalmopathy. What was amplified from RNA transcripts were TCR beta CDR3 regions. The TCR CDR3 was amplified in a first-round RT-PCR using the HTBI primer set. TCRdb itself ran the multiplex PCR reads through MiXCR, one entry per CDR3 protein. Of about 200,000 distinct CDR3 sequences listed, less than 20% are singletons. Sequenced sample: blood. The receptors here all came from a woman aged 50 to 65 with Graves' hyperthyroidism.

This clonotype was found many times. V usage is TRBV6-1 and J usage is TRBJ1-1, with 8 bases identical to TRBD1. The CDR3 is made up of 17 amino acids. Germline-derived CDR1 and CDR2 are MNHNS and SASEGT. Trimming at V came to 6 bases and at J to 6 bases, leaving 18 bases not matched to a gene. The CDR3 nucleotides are TGTGCCAGCAGCGCCTATGCTCAGGGGGCGAGTAACGCTGAAGCTTTCTTT. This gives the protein CASSAYAQGASNAEAFF.

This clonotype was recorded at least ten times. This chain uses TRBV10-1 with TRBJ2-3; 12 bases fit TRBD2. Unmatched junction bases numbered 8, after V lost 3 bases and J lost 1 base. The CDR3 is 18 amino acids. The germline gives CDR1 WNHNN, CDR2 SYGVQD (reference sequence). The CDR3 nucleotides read TGCGCCAGCAGTGATAATCCCCGACTAGCGGGAGGCACAGATACGCAGTATTTT. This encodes CASSDNPRLAGGTDTQYF.

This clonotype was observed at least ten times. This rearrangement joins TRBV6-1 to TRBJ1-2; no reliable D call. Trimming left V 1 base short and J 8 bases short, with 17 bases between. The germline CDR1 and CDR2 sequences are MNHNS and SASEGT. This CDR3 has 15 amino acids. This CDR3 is CASSEDEQPARGYTF. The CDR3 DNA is TGTGCCAGCAGTGAAGATGAACAGCCTGCTAGGGGCTACACCTTC.